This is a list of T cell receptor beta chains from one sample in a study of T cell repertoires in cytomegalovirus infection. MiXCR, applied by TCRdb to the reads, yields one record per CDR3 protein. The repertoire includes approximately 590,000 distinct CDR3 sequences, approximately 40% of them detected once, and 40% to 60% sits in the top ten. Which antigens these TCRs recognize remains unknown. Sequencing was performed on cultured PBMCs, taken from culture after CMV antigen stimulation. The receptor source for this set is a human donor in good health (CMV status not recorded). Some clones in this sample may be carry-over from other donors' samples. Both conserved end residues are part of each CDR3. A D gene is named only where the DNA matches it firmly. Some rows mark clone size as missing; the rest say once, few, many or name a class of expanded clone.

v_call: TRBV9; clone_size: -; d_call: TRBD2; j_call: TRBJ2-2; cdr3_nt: TGTGCCAGCACCCTGAACCCTAGCGGTCCGAACACCGGGGAGCTGTTTTTT; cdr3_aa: CASTLNPSGPNTGELFF
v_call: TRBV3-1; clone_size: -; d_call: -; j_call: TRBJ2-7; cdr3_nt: TGTGCCAGCAGCCAATCAGGGGACGGCCGGGGGCAGTACTTC; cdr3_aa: CASSQSGDGRGQYF
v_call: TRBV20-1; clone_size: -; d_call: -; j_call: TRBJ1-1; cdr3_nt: TGCAGTGCTAGATCTGCACCTCCGAACACTGAAGCTTTCTTT; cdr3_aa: CSARSAPPNTEAFF
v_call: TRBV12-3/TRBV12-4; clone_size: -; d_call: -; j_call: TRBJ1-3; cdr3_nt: TGTGCCAGCAGTCCAACGGGTTCCTCTGGAAACACCATATATTTT; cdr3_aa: CASSPTGSSGNTIYF
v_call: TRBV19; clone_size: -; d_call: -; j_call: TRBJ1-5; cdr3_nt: TGTGCCAGTAGTATCCTCGGGGCTGGCAATCAGCCCCAGCATTTT; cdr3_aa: CASSILGAGNQPQHF
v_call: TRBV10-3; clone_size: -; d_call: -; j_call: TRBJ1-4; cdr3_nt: TGTGCCATCAGTGAGTCGAGGGGGGCTAATGAAAAACTGTTTTTT; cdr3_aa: CAISESRGANEKLFF
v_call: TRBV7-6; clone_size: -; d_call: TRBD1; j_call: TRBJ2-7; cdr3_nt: TGTGCCAGCAGTCAACCAGGACAGGGGGCATACGAGCAGTACTTC; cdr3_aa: CASSQPGQGAYEQYF
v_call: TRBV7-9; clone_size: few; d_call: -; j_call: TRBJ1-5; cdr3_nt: TGTGCCAGCAGCCGTTCGAATCAGCCCCAGCATTTT; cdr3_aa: CASSRSNQPQHF
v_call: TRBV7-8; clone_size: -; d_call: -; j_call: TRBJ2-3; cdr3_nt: TGTGCCAGCAGAATACAGGGAACTGATACGCAGTATTTT; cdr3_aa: CASRIQGTDTQYF
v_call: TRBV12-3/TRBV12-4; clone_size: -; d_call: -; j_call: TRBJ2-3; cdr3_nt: TGTGCCAGCAGGACTAACTTGGATACGCAGTATTTT; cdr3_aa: CASRTNLDTQYF